Reported below is one T cell receptor beta chain. Not enrolled were patients with uncontrolled infection, other autoimmune disease, pregnancy or lactation. Out of approximately 9.9 ml of fresh peripheral blood came the PBMCs. This specimen comes from a study of T cells in Graves' hyperthyroidism and ophthalmopathy. There are 13 residues in the CDR3. Germline CDR1 is LNHDA and CDR2 is SQIVND (reference sequence). Trimming left V 6 bases short and J 5 bases short, with 13 bases between. It was RNA transcripts that yielded the amplified TCR beta CDR3 regions. Carried out on the TCR CDR3, a first-round RT-PCR used the HTBI primer set. TCRdb itself ran the multiplex PCR reads through MiXCR, one entry per CDR3 protein. In the table there are some 530,000 distinct CDR3 sequences, about 20% of which are singletons.

The sample comprised blood. This clonotype was obtained from a woman in her 70s with Graves' ophthalmopathy. The rearrangement uses TRBV19 and TRBJ1-2; D uncertain. DNA for the CDR3: TGTGCCAGTAGCGTACCGGACGGGTATGGCTACACCTTC. Translated: CASSVPDGYGYTF.